These T cell receptor beta chains were read from a single sample in a study of blood T cell repertoires in COVID-19. The method was immunoSEQ multiplex PCR; TCRdb's version includes in-frame clones alone and lacks a portion of them. The sample has 200,000 or so clones, around 90% seen once. Material: PBMCs or T cells enriched from blood (not recorded which). The receptors come from a woman in her 30s who had recovered from COVID-19. The conserved cysteine and the conserved F or W are not part of the CDR3 here. The order of the fields is J gene, V gene, D gene, CDR3 protein. A D gene is named only where the DNA matches it firmly.

TRBJ1-1 TRBV4-1 TRBD1 ASSRGRDSYEAF
TRBJ1-1 TRBV7-9 NA ASTTDRNTEAF
TRBJ1-1 TRBV23-1 NA ASSQSVRSAEAF
TRBJ1-2 TRBV10-3 NA AITGAGGYT
TRBJ2-6 TRBV7-6 NA ASTQRYAAGISGANVLT
TRBJ2-2 TRBV7-8 NA ASSLVRGAATGELF
TRBJ2-5 TRBV29-1 TRBD1 SVTDRWKTQY
TRBJ1-6 TRBV19 NA ASTSPGKDSPLH
TRBJ1-4 TRBV4-1 NA ASTQSGNEKLF
TRBJ2-5 TRBV11-3 NA ASSRGESITGQETQY
TRBJ2-1 TRBV6-2/TRBV6-3 TRBD2 ASSYSTSGGPSYNEQF
TRBJ2-7 TRBV29-1 TRBD1 SVDGQGPYEQY
TRBJ1-1 TRBV5-4 NA ASSLDQGMNTEAF
TRBJ1-4 TRBV5-1 TRBD1 ASRETQGPNEKLF
TRBJ2-1 TRBV6-2/TRBV6-3 TRBD2 ASIPVGGFSYNEQF
TRBJ2-3 TRBV5-1 TRBD1 ASSFSGTGASDTQY
TRBJ1-5 TRBV19 TRBD1 ASSTWTGQSNQPQH
TRBJ2-1 TRBV19 TRBD2 ASSTKRLAGGPYNEQF
TRBJ1-2 TRBV7-9 NA ASSPRLVSSYGYT
TRBJ1-5 TRBV12-3/TRBV12-4 NA ASSPGRGQPQH
TRBJ2-1 TRBV7-3 NA ASSRHSDSSRGNEQF
TRBJ1-5 TRBV7-2 NA ASSFGPGHHQPQH
TRBJ1-5 TRBV6-1 NA ASSETSVPMAQH
TRBJ1-5 TRBV4-3 NA ASSQDRTLSNQPQH
TRBJ1-1 TRBV11-2 TRBD1 ASSPRTGRNTEAF
TRBJ1-1 TRBV5-1 NA ASSLGPGATEAF
TRBJ1-1 TRBV6-5 NA ASRNRVNTEAF
TRBJ1-2 TRBV24-1 NA ATSDLKGGYT
TRBJ1-5 TRBV5-4 TRBD1 ASERTGVLSNQPQH
TRBJ2-3 TRBV3-1/TRBV3-2 NA ASSPPGRGAQY
TRBJ1-2 TRBV5-1 NA ASSLEYGTGGYT
TRBJ1-4 TRBV7-2 TRBD1 ASSLVSGTGGATNEKLF
TRBJ1-6 TRBV27 NA ASSLSRGQGSPLH
TRBJ2-7 TRBV15 NA ATSTGAVVTGEQY
TRBJ2-7 TRBV5-1 TRBD1 ASSSPGQGYEQY
TRBJ2-3 TRBV2 NA ASSDKAGLVSLLTSTDTQY
TRBJ1-2 TRBV14 NA ASSQALDRHYGYT